This record covers a single TCR beta chain. This sample is drawn from a study of blood T cell repertoires in COVID-19. Profiled with immunoSEQ multiplex PCR; TCRdb holds only in-frame clones, not every one. The sample carries 200,000 to 300,000 clones, roughly 86% recorded once. CDR1 is SGHAT, CDR2 FQDESV, per germline (reference sequence). The ends lost 5 bases at V and 5 bases at J; junction bases unmatched: 5. The CDR3 contains 13 residues. The chain uses TRBV11-1 and TRBJ1-1, with 7 bases aligning to TRBD1. The sample consisted of peripheral blood. The TCR sequence derives from a woman aged 60-75 years who had recovered from COVID-19. The DNA for the CDR3 is TGTGCCAGCAGCCCTGACAGGGCTACTGAAGCTTTCTTT. Translating gives CASSPDRATEAFF. Based on the CDR3 plus reference TRBV11-1 and TRBJ1-1, the full variable domain is EAEVAQSPRYKITEKSQAVAFWCDPISGHATLYWYRQILGQGPELLVQFQDESVVDDSQLPKDRFSAERLKGVDSTLKIQPAELGDSAMYLCASSPDRATEAFFGQGTRLTVV.